Listed here is a single TCR beta chain. Its target is unknown. Per the germline V gene, CDR1 is DFQATT and CDR2 is SNEGSKA (reference sequence). CDR3 length: 14 amino acids. The ends were cut back, 0 bases at V and 8 bases at J, with 14 bases in the middle. Next came a second PCR, run for about 7 to 12 cycles, which used a sample-barcoded 5' primer along with a J-beta primer mix. TCRdb re-derived calls from the 5' RACE reads in MiXCR, one entry per CDR3 protein. The table has about 1.8 million distinct CDR3 sequences, just under 50% seen once; the top ten hold about 2.1%. The source of the sample is a study of blood T cells in healthy people across ages. Overall study results and limits: Long-lived donors had more naive CD4+ cells and higher diversity than aged donors. Observed TCR beta diversity per million T cells went down as age went up. This fall followed a roughly linear course with age.

This receptor was identified in a woman aged 40 to 50 in good health. The chain carries TRBV20-1 and TRBJ2-1, with D perhaps TRBD1 (5 bases). What was sequenced was blood. CDR3 DNA: TGCAGTGCTAGAGATGGACACAAGGTTGATGAGCAGTTCTTC. Translating it yields CSARDGHKVDEQFF.